Each of the 30 T cell receptor beta chains below was sequenced from the same sample in a study of cytomegalovirus exposure and HLA in healthy donors. The method was immunoSEQ multiplex PCR; TCRdb's version includes in-frame clones alone and lacks a portion of them. The sample gives tens of thousands of clones, under 95% of which show up once; roughly 2.1% is in the top ten. What was sequenced was PBMCs. These receptors came from a man aged 25-45 years in good health and CMV-seronegative.

The rearrangement joins TRBV28 to TRBJ2-7; D is unclear. Germline V gene lookup returns CDR1 MDHEN and CDR2 SYDVKM. Between the trimmed V and J ends, which lost 6 bases and 2 bases, there was a span of 11 bases. The CDR3 spans 13 residues. The CDR3 sequence is CASRHSVTYEQYF. The CDR3 nucleotides are TGTGCCAGCAGACATTCAGTGACCTACGAGCAGTACTTC.

This chain joins TRBV9 and TRBJ2-1, with 8 nucleotides matching TRBD2. With V trimmed by 4 bases and J by 2 bases, 5 bases remained unmatched. This CDR3 has 15 amino acids. Germline CDR1 reads SGDLS; CDR2 reads YYNGEE. CDR3 in amino acids: CASSLRGAAYNEQFF. CDR3 nucleotide sequence: TGTGCCAGCAGCTTGCGGGGGGCGGCCTACAATGAGCAGTTCTTC. The variable domain in full, with the rest retrieved from reference TRBV9 and TRBJ2-1, is DSGVTQTPKHLITATGQRVTLRCSPRSGDLSVYWYQQSLDQGLQFLIQYYNGEERAKGNILERFSAQQFPDLHSELNLSSLELGDSALYFCASSLRGAAYNEQFFGPGTRLTVL.

The CDR3, as DNA: TGTGCCAGCAGTCTCCGCTCAGGGGTTGGGGGTCAGCCCCAGCATTTT. This gives the protein CASSLRSGVGGQPQHF. The chain carries TRBV2 and TRBJ1-5; tentative D call: TRBD1 (6 bases). This CDR3 comprises 16 residues. CDR1 and CDR2 (germline): SNHLY, FYNNEI. Deletions cut 5 bases from V and 6 bases from J, with 20 bases between.

The chain links TRBV2 to TRBJ1-1, with D perhaps matching TRBD1 (5 bases). V lost 8 bases, J lost 1 base, and 11 bases lay in between. Germline-derived CDR1 and CDR2 are SNHLY and FYNNEI. CDR3 length equals 13 residues. DNA of the CDR3: TGTGCCAGCCGTACAGGCAAGAACACTGAAGCTTTCTTT. Amino acid sequence: CASRTGKNTEAFF.

This clone has just one count. The chain combines TRBV28 with TRBJ1-1; tentative D call: TRBD1 (5 bases). Germline assignment: CDR1 MDHEN and CDR2 SYDVKM. V shed 5 bases and J shed 4 bases, with 5 bases lying between them. This CDR3 comprises 11 residues. This chain's CDR3 is CASSRGTEAFF. CDR3 DNA: TGTGCCAGCAGTAGGGGCACTGAAGCTTTCTTT. Complete variable domain (other parts from reference TRBV28 and TRBJ1-1): DVKVTQSSRYLVKRTGEKVFLECVQDMDHENMFWYRQDPGLGLRLIYFSYDVKMKEKGDIPEGYSVSREKKERFSLILESASTNQTSMYLCASSRGTEAFFGQGTRLTVV.

J is TRBJ1-2 and V is TRBV7-9; 7 nucleotides agree with TRBD1. The CDR3 length is 13 residues. V shed 5 bases, J shed 5 bases, and the junction held 5 bases outside the gene matches. Per the germline V gene, CDR1 is SEHNR and CDR2 is FQNEAQ (reference sequence). CDR3 region: CASSLGQDYGYTF. The DNA for the CDR3 is TGTGCCAGCAGCCTCGGACAGGATTATGGCTACACCTTC. The full variable domain, rest sourced from reference TRBV7-9 and TRBJ1-2, is DTGVSQNPRHKITKRGQNVTFRCDPISEHNRLYWYRQTLGQGPEFLTYFQNEAQLEKSRLLSDRFSAERPKGSFSTLEIQRTEQGDSAMYLCASSLGQDYGYTFGSGTRLTVV.

V usage is TRBV5-4 and J usage is TRBJ1-3, with D possibly TRBD1 on 6 matching bases. CDR1 is SGHNT and CDR2 is YYREEE in the germline V gene (reference sequence). This CDR3 is 15 amino acids long. Deletions cut 5 bases from V and 0 bases from J, with 12 bases between. CDR3 loop: CASSPGERSGNTIYF. The CDR3 nucleotides read TGTGCCAGCAGTCCAGGGGAGCGCTCTGGAAACACCATATATTTT.

The chain combines TRBV19 with TRBJ1-4; no clear D gene. V was cut by 3 bases and J by 5 bases, with 13 bases left in between. The germline V gene has CDR1 LNHDA and CDR2 SQIVND (reference sequence). CDR3 length: 15 amino acids. This CDR3 reads CASSMEDPSNEKLFF. CDR3 sequence (DNA): TGTGCCAGTAGTATGGAGGACCCGTCAAATGAAAAACTGTTTTTT.

V and J are TRBV5-4 and TRBJ2-3; 8 bases line up with TRBD2. V lost 0 bases and J lost 2; bases outside the gene matches: 2. CDR1 and CDR2 from the germline V gene are SGHNT and YYREEE (reference sequence). The CDR3 extends over 15 amino acids. The CDR3 coding sequence is TGTGCCAGCAGCTTGGCAGCGGGAGCCACAGATACGCAGTATTTT. As protein: CASSLAAGATDTQYF. Full variable domain (outside the CDR3, taken from reference TRBV5-4 and TRBJ2-3): ETGVTQSPTHLIKTRGQQVTLRCSSQSGHNTVSWYQQALGQGPQFIFQYYREEENGRGNFPPRFSGLQFPNYSSELNVNALELDDSALYLCASSLAAGATDTQYFGPGTRLTVL.

CDR3 loop: CASRLPRVQPQHF. Written as DNA, the CDR3 is TGTGCCAGCAGACTGCCTCGGGTTCAGCCCCAGCATTTT. The V gene is TRBV28, the J gene TRBJ1-5; D is uncertain. CDR3 length: 13 residues. Per the germline V gene, CDR1 is MDHEN and CDR2 is SYDVKM. The V and J ends lost 6 bases and 6 bases respectively, with 12 bases between them.

This chain joins TRBV6-6 and TRBJ1-6; D perhaps matches TRBD1 (6 bases). Trimming took 5 bases from V and 0 from J, leaving 11 bases between them. Germline V gene sequence: CDR1 MNHNY, CDR2 SVGAGI (reference sequence). This CDR3 region has 16 residues. CDR3 in amino acids: CASSGTITSYNSPLHF. DNA of the CDR3: TGTGCCAGCAGTGGGACAATAACCTCCTATAATTCACCCCTCCACTTT.

The chain links TRBV7-8 to TRBJ2-4; the match to TRBD2 covers 10 bases. Germline V CDR1 and CDR2: SGHVS, FQNEAQ. The ends lost 3 bases at V and 1 base at J; junction bases unmatched: 15. This CDR3 comprises 20 residues. As DNA, the CDR3 is TGTGCCAGCAGCTTCCGTCGACCTAGCGGGAGAATTGGGGCCAAAAACATTCAGTACTTC. It yields the protein CASSFRRPSGRIGAKNIQYF. The whole variable domain, remainder taken from reference TRBV7-8 and TRBJ2-4, is GAGVSQSPRYKVAKRGQDVALRCDPISGHVSLFWYQQALGQGPEFLTYFQNEAQLDKSGLPSDRFFAERPEGSVSTLKIQRTQQEDSAVYLCASSFRRPSGRIGAKNIQYFGAGTRLSVL.

The chain joins TRBV18 to TRBJ2-3, with 8 bases fitting TRBD2. There are 15 residues in the CDR3. Losses at the gene ends were 2 bases for V and 6 bases for J; bases not matched to a gene: 7. Germline V gives CDR1 KGHSH, CDR2 LQKENI. CDR3 loop: CASSPGPSGLDTQYF. The CDR3 region has the DNA TGTGCCAGCTCACCAGGGCCTAGCGGGCTGGATACGCAGTATTTT.

The chain carries TRBV18 and TRBJ1-5, with 8 bases that match TRBD1. The CDR3 contains 15 residues. Germline lookup yields CDR1 KGHSH and CDR2 LQKENI. Trimming took 5 bases from V and 5 from J; bases not matched to a gene: 8. The CDR3 loop is CASSATGDGYQPQHF. In nucleotides, the CDR3 is TGTGCCAGCTCAGCGACAGGGGACGGCTATCAGCCCCAGCATTTT.

The J gene is TRBJ2-1, the V gene TRBV5-6, with D possibly matching TRBD1 (5 bases). CDR3 length: 14 amino acids. Germline CDR1 and CDR2: SGHDT and YYEEEE. The ends were cut back, 5 bases at V and 2 bases at J, with 11 bases in the middle. CDR3 residues: CASSMGQAYNEQFF. DNA for the CDR3: TGTGCCAGCAGTATGGGGCAGGCCTACAATGAGCAGTTCTTC.

In nucleotides, the CDR3 is TGTGCCAGCAGCTTAGCCGGGAGGGCCGACCTCGGTACCCAGTACTTC. Amino acids: CASSLAGRADLGTQYF. The chain links TRBV7-6 to TRBJ2-5, with 8 positions matching TRBD2. Trimming at V came to 0 bases and at J to 8 bases, leaving 11 bases not matched to a gene. CDR3 length: 16 amino acids. Per germline, CDR1 SGHVS and CDR2 FNYEAQ.

The chain links TRBV6-4 to TRBJ2-1, with TRBD2 matching over 9 bases. Germline V gene lookup returns CDR1 MRHNA and CDR2 SNTAGT. This CDR3 region has 16 residues. Trimming at V came to 2 bases and at J to 8 bases, leaving 10 bases not matched to a gene. The CDR3 DNA reads as TGTGCCAGCAGTGACGAGGGCGGGAGGGGCCCGGATGAGCAGTTCTTC. Translated, it gives CASSDEGGRGPDEQFF.

The chain couples TRBV29-1 to TRBJ2-1, with D possibly being TRBD2 (6 bases). The CDR3 extends over 13 amino acids. Germline CDR1 and CDR2: SQVTM and ANQGSEA. The V gene lost 7 bases and the J gene lost 0 bases, with 10 bases spanning the gap. The CDR3 loop is CSAARGSYNEQFF. The CDR3 coding sequence is TGCAGCGCGGCGCGGGGCTCCTACAATGAGCAGTTCTTC.

The CDR3 DNA reads TGTGCCAGCTCACCGGACAGGGGAGTTCTCGGGGAGCTGTTTTTT. The encoded protein is CASSPDRGVLGELFF. The chain joins TRBV18 to TRBJ2-2; 9 nucleotides line up with TRBD1. There are 15 residues in the CDR3. From germline, CDR1 is KGHSH and CDR2 LQKENI. Germline trimming cut 3 bases from V and 7 bases from J; bases unmatched to any gene: 6.

This clone occurred once. The J gene is TRBJ1-1, the V gene TRBV15; TRBD1 matches at 9 bases. The V gene end was trimmed by 3 bases and the J gene end by 7 bases; junction bases not matched to a gene: 3. The CDR3 is made up of 13 amino acids. The germline gives CDR1 LNHNV, CDR2 YYDKDF (reference sequence). The CDR3 spells CATSRGQGREAFF. DNA for the CDR3: TGTGCCACCAGCAGGGGACAGGGACGTGAAGCTTTCTTT.

This clone showed up just once. CDR3 nucleotide sequence: TGTGCCAGCAGTCTTTCAGGGGGCAATCGGTATGGCTACACCTTC. Amino acid sequence: CASSLSGGNRYGYTF. The chain carries TRBV28 and TRBJ1-2; 8 bases are a match to TRBD1. The CDR3 totals 15 residues. Trimming removed 5 bases from V and 5 bases from J; junction bases left unmatched: 10. Per the germline V gene, CDR1 is MDHEN and CDR2 is SYDVKM.

About this clone: Its ends do not fully match the called genes, so a read error is possible. V usage is TRBV7-7 and J usage is TRBJ1-4; D is perhaps TRBD1 (5 bases). The V gene's germline CDR1 is SSHAT and CDR2 FNYEAQ (reference sequence). The CDR3 covers 12 residues. CDR3 in DNA: TGTGCTAGCAGCCCGGACGGGGGAAAACTGTTTTTT. The encoded protein is CASSPDGGKLFF.

J is TRBJ2-1 and V is TRBV6-1, with 8 nucleotides matching TRBD1. After removal of 8 bases from V and 4 bases from J, the junction contained 10 bases not matched to a gene. The CDR3 totals 15 residues. Per the germline V gene, CDR1 is MNHNS and CDR2 is SASEGT. CDR3 amino acids: CASRQPGGLYNEQFF. The CDR3 nucleotides are TGTGCCAGCCGGCAACCAGGGGGCCTTTACAATGAGCAGTTCTTC.

The chain uses TRBV6-5 and TRBJ1-2; D is unresolved. V was cut by 4 bases and J by 4 bases, with 10 bases left in between. The CDR3 runs to 13 residues. Germline V gives CDR1 MNHEY, CDR2 SVGAGI. CDR3: CASSWGRGYGYTF. CDR3 sequence (DNA): TGTGCCAGCAGTTGGGGTCGGGGCTATGGCTACACCTTC.

The chain employs TRBV11-2 and TRBJ2-7; 7 nucleotides match TRBD2. CDR3 size: 15 residues. CDR1 is SGHAT, CDR2 FQNNGV, per germline. Losses at the gene ends were 1 base for V and 3 bases for J; bases not matched to a gene: 6. CDR3 amino acids: CASSLVPSGSYEQYF. The CDR3, as DNA: TGTGCCAGCAGCTTAGTTCCTAGCGGAAGCTACGAGCAGTACTTC.

This chain connects TRBV19 to TRBJ1-3; D may be TRBD1 (5 bases). V lost 3 bases to trimming and J lost 1 base, with 13 bases between them. The CDR3 is made up of 16 amino acids. Looked up from germline, CDR1 is LNHDA and CDR2 is SQIVND (reference sequence). CDR3 sequence reads: CASSIGQGYSGNTIYF. The DNA of the CDR3 is TGTGCCAGTAGTATCGGTCAGGGTTATTCTGGAAACACCATATATTTT.

Comment on this clone: One end of the junction fails to match germline, which may point to a read error. The rearrangement joins TRBV7-9 to TRBJ2-5; 9 nucleotides align to TRBD1. Germline loops: CDR1 SEHNR, CDR2 FQNEAQ (reference sequence). This CDR3 is 14 amino acids long. The CDR3 spells CASSFGDRAHSKNF. The CDR3 DNA follows: TGTGCCAGCAGCTTTGGGGACAGGGCCCACAGCAAGAACTTC.

V usage is TRBV6-6 and J usage is TRBJ2-2, with unresolved D. CDR3 length: 14 amino acids. V lost 2 bases and J 4 bases, leaving 8 bases between the germline ends. Germline V gives CDR1 MNHNY, CDR2 SVGAGI (reference sequence). The CDR3 loop is CASSYEAPTGELFF. Here the CDR3 DNA reads TGTGCCAGCAGTTACGAGGCACCCACCGGGGAGCTGTTTTTT.

The gene calls are TRBV5-4 and TRBJ1-4, with D possibly being TRBD1 (6 bases). The V gene's germline CDR1 is SGHNT and CDR2 YYREEE (reference sequence). With 3 bases removed from V and 5 bases from J, the gap between germline ends came to 17 bases. CDR3 length equals 16 residues. CDR3 nucleotide sequence: TGTGCCAGCAGCTCGCATGGTCGGACAGACAATGAAAAACTGTTTTTT. It is translated as CASSSHGRTDNEKLFF.

This clone was picked up a small number of times. V and J are TRBV7-9 and TRBJ1-6, with 9 bases identical to TRBD1. The junction had 9 bases not matched to a gene; V was cut back by 5 bases and J by 7 bases. Germline CDR1 is SEHNR and CDR2 is FQNEAQ (reference sequence). The CDR3 covers 16 residues. DNA of the CDR3: TGTGCCAGCAGCCCAAGAGAGGGACAGGGAAATTCACCCCTCCACTTT. This translates into CASSPREGQGNSPLHF.